This TCR beta chain was recovered during a study of T-cell memory formation after mild COVID-19. CDR1 is SGHRS, CDR2 YFSETQ, per germline. The CDR3 covers 13 residues. The V gene end was trimmed by 3 bases and the J gene end by 3 bases; junction bases not matched to a gene: 0. This clonotype was observed many times. The 5'RACE method, run with constant-segment primers, produced TCR alpha and TCR beta cDNA libraries (carrying sample barcodes and UMIs). Each CDR3 protein is one row after TCRdb ran MiXCR on the 5' RACE reads. The sample has about 430,000 distinct CDR3 sequences, roughly 17% seen once. The V gene is TRBV5-1, the J gene TRBJ1-1, with TRBD1 matching over 9 bases. The TCR sequence derives from a young man who had mild COVID-19 (a few samples of this study predate the infection). Cell type and time point are not known. The sequenced sample consisted of PBMCs or a T cell subset sorted from them (not recorded which). The CDR3 DNA reads TGCGCCAGCAGCTGGACAGGGGACACTGAAGCTTTCTTT. Translating gives CASSWTGDTEAFF.